The clone carrying this T cell receptor (beta chain) has a handful of counts. V was clipped by 2 bases and J by 8 bases, with 12 bases between them. CDR3 size: 14 residues. CDR1 and CDR2 from the germline V gene are WSHSY and SAAADI. Using its own MiXCR run on the RT-PCR reads, TCRdb lists one record per CDR3 protein. The table records about 680,000 distinct CDR3 sequences, 12% to 15% of them present only once. Sequencing input: memory CD4+ T cells from blood. This TCR was sampled from a female donor in good health, serving as a healthy control. The chain recombines TRBV10-2 with TRBJ1-4; D is perhaps TRBD1 (6 bases). As DNA, the CDR3 is TGCGCCAGCAGTGAGATCAGGGGAAGGGAAAAACTGTTTTTT. Encoded protein: CASSEIRGREKLFF.